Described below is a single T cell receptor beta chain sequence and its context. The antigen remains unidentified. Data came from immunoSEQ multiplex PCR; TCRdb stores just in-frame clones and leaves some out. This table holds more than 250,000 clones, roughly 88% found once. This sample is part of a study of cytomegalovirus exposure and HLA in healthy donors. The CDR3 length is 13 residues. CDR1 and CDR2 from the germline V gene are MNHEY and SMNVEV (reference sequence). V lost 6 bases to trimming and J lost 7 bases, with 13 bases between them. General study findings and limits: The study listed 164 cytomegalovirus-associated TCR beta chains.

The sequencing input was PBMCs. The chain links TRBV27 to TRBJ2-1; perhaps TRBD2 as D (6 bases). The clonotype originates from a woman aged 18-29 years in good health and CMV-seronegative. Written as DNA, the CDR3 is TGTGCCAGCAGAGGGACTGCTTTGAATGAGCAGTTCTTC. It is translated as CASRGTALNEQFF.